These 29 T cell receptor beta chains were all obtained from the same sample, sequenced in a study of T-cell memory formation after mild COVID-19. A single record per CDR3 protein comes from TCRdb applying MiXCR to the 5' RACE reads. The table shows about 150,000 distinct CDR3 sequences, with approximately 13% occurring only once. The sequenced sample was PBMCs or a T cell subset sorted from them (not recorded which). Every receptor here comes from a man between 18 and 35 years old who had mild COVID-19 (a few samples of this study predate the infection). Cell type and time point are not known.

This chain joins TRBV20-1 and TRBJ1-2; D not resolved. The CDR3 extends over 11 amino acids. The V end was cut by 3 bases, the J end by 5 bases, with 7 bases between. Germline V lookup: CDR1 DFQATT, CDR2 SNEGSKA (reference sequence). This CDR3 reads CSASLDYGYTF. The CDR3 DNA sequence: TGCAGTGCTAGCTTGGATTATGGCTACACCTTC.

This clonotype was counted only a few times. DNA for the CDR3: TGCGCCAGCAGCTTGGTAGTCACAGGGGACACTGAAGCTTTCTTT. The encoded protein is CASSLVVTGDTEAFF. This chain uses TRBV5-1 with TRBJ1-1; TRBD1 matches at 7 bases. The germline V gene encodes CDR1 SGHRS and CDR2 YFSETQ. V was clipped by 0 bases and J by 3 bases; unmatched bases: 5. The CDR3 is 15 amino acids. Using reference TRBV5-1 and TRBJ1-1 for the parts outside the CDR3, the full variable domain is KAGVTQTPRYLIKTRGQQVTLSCSPISGHRSVSWYQQTPGQGLQFLFEYFSETQRNKGNFPGRFSGRQFSNSRSEMNVSTLELGDSALYLCASSLVVTGDTEAFFGQGTRLTVV.

This clonotype was seen repeatedly, ten times or more. The chain couples TRBV12-3 or TRBV12-4 to TRBJ2-7; D is undetermined. V shed 6 bases and J shed 4 bases, with 7 bases lying between them. The CDR3 is 11 amino acids. CDR3 loop: CASSMGYEQYV. CDR3 nucleotides: TGTGCCAGCAGCATGGGATACGAGCAGTACGTC.

This chain connects TRBV7-3 to TRBJ2-1; TRBD2 might be the D (6 bases). From germline, CDR1 is SGHTA and CDR2 FQGTGA. V lost 7 bases and J 0 bases, leaving 10 bases between the germline ends. The CDR3 runs to 14 residues. CDR3 residues: CASTPGDSYNEQFF. Written as DNA, the CDR3 is TGTGCCAGCACCCCGGGGGACTCCTACAATGAGCAGTTCTTC.

The V gene is TRBV9, the J gene TRBJ2-3; D gene uncertain. This CDR3 region has 13 residues. Per the germline V gene, CDR1 is SGDLS and CDR2 is YYNGEE. Between the trimmed V and J ends, which lost 0 bases and 4 bases, there was a span of 6 bases. The CDR3 coding sequence is TGTGCCAGCAGCGTAGTAGGTGCAGATACGCAGTATTTT. Encoded protein: CASSVVGADTQYF.

This clonotype was detected a few times. The genes are TRBV27 and TRBJ2-5; TRBD1 matches 8 bases. The CDR3 is made up of 13 amino acids. V was clipped by 7 bases and J by 2 bases; unmatched bases: 3. The V gene's germline CDR1 is MNHEY and CDR2 SMNVEV (reference sequence). CDR3 sequence reads: CASKGQAQETQYF. CDR3 nucleotide sequence: TGTGCCAGCAAGGGACAGGCTCAAGAGACCCAGTACTTC.

V and J are TRBV15 and TRBJ2-3; tentatively, D is TRBD2 (6 bases). The CDR3 consists of 13 residues. Germline values: CDR1 LNHNV, CDR2 YYDKDF (reference sequence). V was shortened by 0 bases and J by 10 bases, with 11 bases between the two germline ends. CDR3 in amino acids: CATSRDRTTAQYF. In nucleotides, the CDR3 is TGTGCCACCAGCAGAGATAGGACTACGGCGCAGTATTTT.

This clonotype has more than one count but fewer than ten. The chain carries TRBV29-1 and TRBJ2-1, with D possibly matching TRBD2 (6 bases). The germline V and J ends were trimmed by 6 bases and 0 bases, with 15 bases remaining between them. Germline V gene lookup returns CDR1 SQVTM and CDR2 ANQGSEA. The CDR3 totals 15 residues. CDR3 protein: CSVVGLLGSYNEQFF. The CDR3 DNA is TGCAGCGTCGTTGGACTACTGGGCTCCTACAATGAGCAGTTCTTC.

This clonotype was observed a few times. V and J are TRBV18 and TRBJ2-7; D may correspond to TRBD1 or TRBD2 (5 bases each). The CDR3 runs to 15 residues. Trimming took 3 bases from V and 3 from J, leaving 15 bases between them. Germline CDR1 is KGHSH and CDR2 is LQKENI. The CDR3 spells CASSPPGPPGYEQYF. Here the CDR3 DNA reads TGTGCCAGCTCACCGCCGGGACCTCCGGGCTACGAGCAGTACTTC.

This clonotype has more than one count but fewer than ten. The chain uses TRBV6-4 and TRBJ1-1, with 7 bases aligning to TRBD1. V dropped 3 bases and J dropped 6; count of bases not matched to a gene: 7. CDR1 is MRHNA and CDR2 is SNTAGT in the germline V gene. The CDR3 has 14 amino acids. The CDR3 nucleotides read TGTGCCAGCAGTGAGAGGGGGCGCATGGCTGAAGCTTTCTTT. Translation: CASSERGRMAEAFF.

The chain joins TRBV19 to TRBJ2-4, with D perhaps matching TRBD2 (6 bases). V gave up 7 bases and J gave up 5 bases, with 15 bases separating them. The CDR3 is 14 residues long. Per the germline V gene, CDR1 is LNHDA and CDR2 is SQIVND (reference sequence). The CDR3 DNA reads as TGTGCCAGTAAGTCCGGGGGAGACGAAAACATTCAGTACTTC. Amino acid sequence: CASKSGGDENIQYF. The variable domain in full, completed from reference TRBV19 and TRBJ2-4, reads DGGITQSPKYLFRKEGQNVTLSCEQNLNHDAMYWYRQDPGQGLRLIYYSQIVNDFQKGDIAEGYSVSREKKESFPLTVTSAQKNPTAFYLCASKSGGDENIQYFGAGTRLSVL.

This chain links TRBV5-1 with TRBJ2-7; D may be TRBD1 or TRBD2 (7 bases each). Deletions cut 1 base from V and 4 bases from J, with 12 bases between. The germline CDR1 and CDR2 sequences are SGHRS and YFSETQ. The CDR3 has 14 amino acids. The CDR3 bases are TGCGCCAGCAGCTTGATCCAGGGGGGGTACGAGCAGTACTTC. Its translation is CASSLIQGGYEQYF.

The rearrangement links TRBV2 to TRBJ1-4; maybe TRBD1 (5 bases). The CDR3 has 11 residues. Germline values: CDR1 SNHLY, CDR2 FYNNEI. Trimming took off 11 bases at V and 8 bases at J, with 12 bases between the two ends. CDR3 in amino acids: CAGQGYEKLFF. CDR3 sequence (DNA): TGTGCCGGCCAGGGATACGAAAAACTGTTTTTT.

This clonotype has a handful of counts. The V and J genes are TRBV7-3 and TRBJ2-2; 9 bases match TRBD1. CDR1 and CDR2 from the germline V gene are SGHTA and FQGTGA. The CDR3 runs to 14 residues. V lost 8 bases to trimming and J lost 6 bases; unmatched junction nucleotides: 7. CDR3 sequence reads: CASGEQGASGELFF. In DNA form, the CDR3 reads TGTGCCAGCGGGGAACAGGGGGCGTCCGGGGAGCTGTTTTTT.

The V call is TRBV7-9, the J call TRBJ1-6; D gene unclear. Trimming removed 5 bases at V and 9 bases at J, with 11 bases between. CDR1 and CDR2 (germline): SEHNR, FQNEAQ (reference sequence). The CDR3 is made up of 13 amino acids. In DNA form, the CDR3 reads TGTGCCAGCAGCACCTCCACCAGTTCACCCCTCCACTTT. Its translation is CASSTSTSSPLHF.

The chain couples TRBV7-9 to TRBJ2-4; 7 nucleotides match TRBD1. CDR3 length: 14 amino acids. Losses at the gene ends were 7 bases for V and 6 bases for J; bases not matched to a gene: 9. CDR1 and CDR2 (germline): SEHNR, FQNEAQ (reference sequence). The DNA of the CDR3 is TGTGCCAGCACCGACGACAGGGAAGGAAACATTCAGTACTTC. Translation: CASTDDREGNIQYF.

This clonotype has only a few counts. V and J are TRBV11-2 and TRBJ2-4, with 8 bases that match TRBD1. The CDR3 extends over 14 amino acids. V lost 5 bases to trimming and J lost 6 bases; unmatched junction nucleotides: 6. Per germline, CDR1 SGHAT and CDR2 FQNNGV. The CDR3 sequence: CASSQGQGGNIQYF. In DNA form, the CDR3 reads TGTGCCAGCAGCCAAGGACAGGGAGGAAACATTCAGTACTTC.

The chain combines TRBV19 with TRBJ1-1, with D possibly TRBD1 on 6 matching bases. V lost 6 bases and J lost 1, with 9 bases in between. The CDR3 is made up of 13 amino acids. The germline gives CDR1 LNHDA, CDR2 SQIVND (reference sequence). The chain's CDR3 is CASRQGPNTEAFF. In DNA, the CDR3 is TGTGCCAGTAGGCAGGGGCCGAACACTGAAGCTTTCTTT. The full variable domain, in which reference TRBV19 and TRBJ1-1 provide the parts outside the CDR3, is DGGITQSPKYLFRKEGQNVTLSCEQNLNHDAMYWYRQDPGQGLRLIYYSQIVNDFQKGDIAEGYSVSREKKESFPLTVTSAQKNPTAFYLCASRQGPNTEAFFGQGTRLTVV.

A few counts support this clonotype. This chain connects TRBV6-2 or TRBV6-3 to TRBJ2-7, with 9 bases aligning to TRBD1. The CDR3 is 15 amino acids. V dropped 5 bases and J dropped 6; count of bases not matched to a gene: 11. Germline V lookup: CDR1 MNHEY, CDR2 SVGEGT. The CDR3 DNA sequence: TGTGCCAGCAGTGACCGCCACAGGGGGCTCCTCGAGCAGTACTTC. It is translated as CASSDRHRGLLEQYF.

There are many counts of this clonotype. J is TRBJ1-5 and V is TRBV7-2; perhaps TRBD1 as D (6 bases). Germline V gene sequence: CDR1 SGHTA, CDR2 FQGNSA. Trimming shortened V by 5 bases and J by 3 bases, and 11 bases separated the two germline ends. The CDR3 contains 14 residues. CDR3 region: CASSPRGSNQPQHF. In nucleotides, the CDR3 is TGTGCCAGCAGCCCCAGGGGATCCAATCAGCCCCAGCATTTT.

The rearrangement uses TRBV29-1 and TRBJ1-5; D unclear. The CDR3 consists of 12 residues. V lost 7 bases, J lost 2 bases, and 9 bases lay in between. The germline V gene has CDR1 SQVTM and CDR2 ANQGSEA. The CDR3 reads CSAASGNQPQHF. CDR3 DNA: TGCAGCGCCGCCAGTGGCAATCAGCCCCAGCATTTT. Based on the CDR3 plus reference TRBV29-1 and TRBJ1-5, the full variable domain is SAVISQKPSRDICQRGTSLTIQCQVDSQVTMMFWYRQQPGQSLTLIATANQGSEATYESGFVIDKFPISRPNLTFSTLTVSNMSPEDSSIYLCSAASGNQPQHFGDGTRLSIL.

The chain has TRBV12-3 or TRBV12-4 and TRBJ2-5; 7 positions agree with TRBD1. This CDR3 spans 13 amino acids. The V gene end was trimmed by 7 bases and the J gene end by 5 bases; junction bases not matched to a gene: 7. The CDR3 is CASNPRGKETQYF. DNA of the CDR3: TGTGCCAGCAACCCCAGGGGGAAGGAGACCCAGTACTTC.

This clonotype was seen a few times. Sequence at one end of the junction differs from germline and may be a read error. V usage is TRBV7-3 and J usage is TRBJ2-3, with TRBD2 matching over 8 bases. The CDR3 has 13 amino acids. Per germline, CDR1 SGHTA and CDR2 FQGTGA. As DNA, the CDR3 is TGTGCCAGCCGACTAGCGAGCACAGATACGCTGTATTTT. Translation: CASRLASTDTLYF.

J is TRBJ1-5 and V is TRBV20-1; D unclear. The CDR3 length is 13 residues. CDR1 is DFQATT, CDR2 SNEGSKA, per germline (reference sequence). The V and J ends lost 6 bases and 2 bases respectively, with 11 bases between them. CDR3 sequence (DNA): TGCAGTGCCCGGGGTCCCGGCAATCAGCCCCAGCATTTT. It specifies CSARGPGNQPQHF.

The rearrangement uses TRBV3-1 and TRBJ1-6; no reliable D call. V lost 0 bases and J 7 bases, leaving 7 bases between the germline ends. CDR3 length: 14 residues. Per the germline V gene, CDR1 is LGHDT and CDR2 is YNNKEL (reference sequence). As DNA, the CDR3 is TGTGCCAGCAGCCAAGAGGTAGGAAATTCACCCCTCCACTTT. Its protein is CASSQEVGNSPLHF. The variable domain in full, with the rest retrieved from reference TRBV3-1 and TRBJ1-6, is DTAVSQTPKYLVTQMGNDKSIKCEQNLGHDTMYWYKQDSKKFLKIMFSYNNKELIINETVPNRFSPKSPDKAHLNLHINSLELGDSAVYFCASSQEVGNSPLHFGNGTRLTVT.

The chain links TRBV10-3 to TRBJ1-5; the D gene is possibly TRBD1 (6 bases). The V end lost 5 bases, the J end lost 5 bases, and 13 bases lay between the germline ends. CDR3 length: 14 amino acids. Germline V CDR1 and CDR2: ENHRY, SYGVKD. CDR3 nucleotides: TGTGCCATCAGTAGGGGGGGAGAGGATCAGCCCCAGCATTTT. It translates to CAISRGGEDQPQHF.

This clonotype has ten or more counts. The V and J genes are TRBV6-5 and TRBJ2-3; 7 bases line up with TRBD1. Looked up from germline, CDR1 is MNHEY and CDR2 is SVGAGI. The CDR3 covers 16 residues. The V and J ends lost 0 bases and 1 base, in that order; junction bases with no gene match: 4. CDR3 loop: CASSYSTGSGTDTQYF. The CDR3 DNA reads as TGTGCCAGCAGTTACTCGACAGGGAGTGGCACAGATACGCAGTATTTT.

This clonotype occurred a few times. The chain is built from TRBV6-4 and TRBJ1-6; the match to TRBD1 covers 9 bases. V dropped 5 bases and J dropped 5; count of bases not matched to a gene: 7. This CDR3 region has 16 residues. CDR1 is MRHNA, CDR2 SNTAGT, per germline. The DNA for the CDR3 is TGTGCCAGCAGTCTACAGGGGGCGCCGGATAATTCACCCCTCCACTTT. This sequence encodes CASSLQGAPDNSPLHF.

The chain is built from TRBV12-3 or TRBV12-4 and TRBJ2-7, with D possibly being TRBD1 or TRBD2 (7 bases each). V was clipped by 6 bases and J by 6 bases, with 24 bases between them. The CDR3 length is 16 residues. CDR3 in amino acids: CASSLPPQGGHFEQYF. The CDR3, as DNA: TGTGCCAGCAGCTTACCCCCCCAGGGGGGGCATTTCGAGCAGTACTTC.